This entry lists 27 T cell receptor beta chains sequenced from one sample in a study of CD8+ T cells in alopecia areata. Reverse transcription of extracted RNA yielded cDNA, which provided the sequencing template. The assay was immunoSEQ multiplex PCR, and TCRdb's table has in-frame clones only and misses some. The profile shows over 90,000 clones, around 50% of them singletons. Specimen: CD4+ T cells sorted from blood. Every receptor here comes from a human donor in good health.

The rearrangement joins TRBV5-1 to TRBJ2-5; TRBD1 might be the D (5 bases). V was trimmed by 4 bases and J by 3 bases, leaving 16 bases between them. Per germline, CDR1 SGHRS and CDR2 YFSETQ. CDR3 length: 15 residues. CDR3 bases: TGCGCCAGCAGCGGGGCGATAGGGTACAAAGAGACCCAGTACTTC. Protein product: CASSGAIGYKETQYF.

The chain couples TRBV4-1 to TRBJ2-1, with D hard to call. This CDR3 is 14 amino acids long. V dropped 2 bases and J dropped 13 bases, with 18 bases sitting between them. Germline CDR1 reads MGHRA; CDR2 reads YSYEKL. The chain's CDR3 is CASSQSVRAAGQFF. The CDR3 DNA reads TGCGCCAGCAGCCAAAGCGTCAGAGCAGCAGGCCAGTTCTTC.

The table lists this clone with a few counts. The chain is built from TRBV15 and TRBJ2-7, with D perhaps given as TRBD1 or TRBD2 (5 bases each). Germline lookup yields CDR1 LNHNV and CDR2 YYDKDF (reference sequence). CDR3 length: 17 residues. Trimming stripped 5 bases from V and 0 bases from J, with 20 bases between. CDR3 in amino acids: CATSASPGRSTSYEQYF. CDR3 DNA: TGTGCCACCAGCGCCAGCCCGGGACGGTCGACCTCCTACGAGCAGTACTTC. The complete variable domain, with remaining parts taken from reference TRBV15 and TRBJ2-7, reads DAMVIQNPRYQVTQFGKPVTLSCSQTLNHNVMYWYQQKSSQAPKLLFHYYDKDFNNEADTPDNFQSRRPNTSFCFLDIRSPGLGDTAMYLCATSASPGRSTSYEQYFGPGTRLTVT.

The chain is built from TRBV29-1 and TRBJ2-5; tentative D call: TRBD1 (6 bases). Germline V gene lookup returns CDR1 SQVTM and CDR2 ANQGSEA. The V gene lost 4 bases and the J gene lost 4 bases, with 7 bases spanning the gap. The CDR3 runs to 11 residues. CDR3 in amino acids: CSVVRGETQYF. The CDR3 DNA sequence: TGCAGCGTTGTCAGGGGAGAGACCCAGTACTTC.

The genes are TRBV25-1 and TRBJ2-3; perhaps TRBD1 as D (5 bases). The CDR3 runs 14 residues. Trimming removed 8 bases from V and 1 base from J, with 13 bases in between. Germline V gene lookup returns CDR1 MGHDK and CDR2 SYGVNS. DNA of the CDR3: TGTGCCAGCTTGGGCAGGGTGGGCACAGATACGCAGTATTTT. It encodes CASLGRVGTDTQYF.

This clone showed up just once. The chain joins TRBV11-2 to TRBJ2-5, with 8 bases fitting TRBD2. Germline V gives CDR1 SGHAT, CDR2 FQNNGV. The CDR3 spans 15 residues. Trimming at V came to 5 bases and at J to 4 bases, leaving 9 bases not matched to a gene. The CDR3 DNA is TGTGCCAGCAGCCTCACCCCCGGGACTAGAGAGACCCAGTACTTC. This gives the protein CASSLTPGTRETQYF.

The chain combines TRBV5-6 with TRBJ2-3; TRBD2 matches at 10 bases. CDR3 length: 15 residues. Losses at the gene ends were 4 bases for V and 4 bases for J; bases not matched to a gene: 6. Germline assignment: CDR1 SGHDT and CDR2 YYEEEE. The CDR3 DNA sequence: TGTGCCAGCAGCGATCGGACTAGCGGCTCAGATACGCAGTATTTT. It is translated as CASSDRTSGSDTQYF.

J is TRBJ2-7 and V is TRBV27; no firm D call. The CDR3 totals 14 residues. Trimming took off 1 base at V and 0 bases at J, with 7 bases between the two ends. The germline V gene has CDR1 MNHEY and CDR2 SMNVEV (reference sequence). CDR3 region: CASSLLGNSYEQYF. CDR3 DNA: TGTGCCAGCAGTTTATTAGGGAACTCCTACGAGCAGTACTTC.

The chain has TRBV7-2 and TRBJ1-5, with 8 bases lining up with TRBD1. V lost 5 bases to trimming and J lost 1 base; unmatched junction nucleotides: 4. Germline assignment: CDR1 SGHTA and CDR2 FQGNSA. The CDR3 contains 15 residues. CDR3 protein: CASSPRTGSNQPQHF. CDR3 in DNA: TGTGCCAGCAGCCCCCGGACAGGGAGCAATCAGCCCCAGCATTTT.

This clone has more than one count but fewer than ten. The chain recombines TRBV7-2 with TRBJ1-6; D unclear. The germline gives CDR1 SGHTA, CDR2 FQGNSA. Trimming took 3 bases from V and 3 from J, leaving 6 bases between them. The CDR3 totals 14 residues. The CDR3 protein is CASSFPVYNSPLHF. The CDR3 coding sequence is TGTGCCAGCAGCTTCCCAGTCTATAATTCACCCCTCCACTTT. The full variable domain, its missing parts supplied by reference TRBV7-2 and TRBJ1-6, is GAGVSQSPSNKVTEKGKDVELRCDPISGHTALYWYRQSLGQGLEFLIYFQGNSAPDKSGLPSDRFSAERTGGSVSTLTIQRTQQEDSAVYLCASSFPVYNSPLHFGNGTRLTVT.

This clone was observed a single time. This chain connects TRBV5-6 to TRBJ2-6; D is undetermined. V gave up 4 bases and J gave up 0 bases, with 5 bases separating them. Per the germline V gene, CDR1 is SGHDT and CDR2 is YYEEEE. This CDR3 comprises 14 residues. The CDR3 sequence is CASSHYSGANVLTF. CDR3 nucleotide sequence: TGTGCCAGCAGCCATTACTCTGGGGCCAACGTCCTGACTTTC.

The chain uses TRBV29-1 and TRBJ2-7; D call uncertain. Trimming pared 7 bases from V and 6 bases from J, leaving 16 bases between. The CDR3 runs to 12 residues. Germline V gene sequence: CDR1 SQVTM, CDR2 ANQGSEA. CDR3 DNA sequence: TGCAGCGCTCGGTTTGTGAGTCCCGAGCAGTACTTC. Translating it yields CSARFVSPEQYF.

The rearrangement links TRBV7-2 to TRBJ2-5; weak D call: TRBD1 (6 bases). Germline-derived CDR1 and CDR2 are SGHTA and FQGNSA. The CDR3 is 15 residues long. Between the trimmed V and J ends, which lost 1 base and 7 bases, there was a span of 16 bases. The CDR3 DNA is TGTGCCAGCAGCTTAGATAAGTCAGGGGCACGGACCCAGTACTTC. It is translated as CASSLDKSGARTQYF.

The chain employs TRBV30 and TRBJ1-6; D remains ambiguous. The length of the CDR3 is 11 residues. The V end was cut by 2 bases, the J end by 14 bases, with 10 bases between. Germline-derived CDR1 and CDR2 are GTSNPN and SVGIG (reference sequence). CDR3: CAWSSSSTLHF. Here the CDR3 DNA reads TGTGCCTGGAGTTCCTCCTCAACCCTCCACTTT.

This clone has more than one count but fewer than ten. The chain uses TRBV28 and TRBJ2-4, with D possibly being TRBD1 or TRBD2 (6 bases each). This CDR3 has 13 residues. V dropped 5 bases and J dropped 10 bases, with 15 bases sitting between them. Per germline, CDR1 MDHEN and CDR2 SYDVKM. Here the CDR3 reads CASSPPRRGIQYF. The CDR3 bases are TGTGCCAGCAGTCCCCCACGGAGGGGGATTCAGTACTTC. The variable domain in full, with the rest retrieved from reference TRBV28 and TRBJ2-4, is DVKVTQSSRYLVKRTGEKVFLECVQDMDHENMFWYRQDPGLGLRLIYFSYDVKMKEKGDIPEGYSVSREKKERFSLILESASTNQTSMYLCASSPPRRGIQYFGAGTRLSVL.

This clone has more than one count but fewer than ten. This sequence joins TRBV5-1 and TRBJ1-5; weak D call: TRBD1 (6 bases). Trimming took 4 bases from V and 4 from J, leaving 18 bases between them. The CDR3 runs 16 residues. Per the germline V gene, CDR1 is SGHRS and CDR2 is YFSETQ. CDR3 sequence: CASSPGDIRGNQPQHF. The CDR3 region has the DNA TGCGCCAGCAGCCCCGGGGACATCCGGGGTAATCAGCCCCAGCATTTT.

This clone appeared a few times. This chain joins TRBV28 and TRBJ1-3, with D perhaps matching TRBD1 (6 bases). Trimming stripped 2 bases from V and 3 bases from J, with 17 bases between. CDR1 MDHEN and CDR2 SYDVKM come from the germline V gene. The CDR3 has 17 amino acids. In DNA, the CDR3 is TGTGCCAGCAGTTTAATGTGGGGGGCAAGGGTTGGAAACACCATATATTTT. Translating gives CASSLMWGARVGNTIYF.

This chain links TRBV11-2 with TRBJ2-3; D remains unclear. Trimming pared 5 bases from V and 5 bases from J, leaving 14 bases between. This CDR3 contains 14 residues. Germline V gene data show CDR1 as SGHAT and CDR2 as FQNNGV. The DNA of the CDR3 is TGTGCCAGCAGCCGCGGTCGTGCTGAAGATACGCAGTATTTT. Translated, it gives CASSRGRAEDTQYF.

This clone was seen a handful of times. The chain is built from TRBV7-9 and TRBJ1-6; no firm D call. The CDR3 spans 14 residues. Germline V gives CDR1 SEHNR, CDR2 FQNEAQ (reference sequence). Trimming took off 2 bases at V and 8 bases at J, with 10 bases between the two ends. CDR3 region: CASSLQALYSPLHF. CDR3 nucleotides: TGTGCCAGCAGCTTACAAGCCCTCTATTCACCCCTCCACTTT.

The gene calls are TRBV11-2 and TRBJ1-6; no clear D. Per the germline V gene, CDR1 is SGHAT and CDR2 is FQNNGV. This CDR3 comprises 13 residues. Trimming took off 0 bases at V and 8 bases at J, with 5 bases between the two ends. Written as DNA, the CDR3 is TGTGCCAGCAGCTTAGACCCCTATTCACCCCTCCACTTT. It translates to CASSLDPYSPLHF.

Regarding this clone: Other DNA variants within this sample encode the same CDR3. This sequence joins TRBV7-2 and TRBJ2-2, with D perhaps TRBD1 (5 bases). The germline V and J ends were trimmed by 0 bases and 6 bases, with 8 bases remaining between them. Germline CDR1 reads SGHTA; CDR2 reads FQGNSA. This CDR3 has 14 amino acids. The CDR3 region is CASSLAQGAGELFF. DNA of the CDR3: TGTGCCAGCAGCTTAGCGCAGGGCGCCGGGGAGCTGTTTTTT.

This clone was seen once. The gene calls are TRBV19 and TRBJ1-2; TRBD1 is a possible D gene (5 bases). This CDR3 spans 16 amino acids. Trimming left V 4 bases short and J 7 bases short, with 22 bases between. Germline CDR1 LNHDA, CDR2 SQIVND (reference sequence). In DNA form, the CDR3 reads TGTGCCAGTAGTACCTATGGGACTTCCGGATCTCCTGGCTACACCTTC. This translates into CASSTYGTSGSPGYTF. Full variable domain (missing parts from reference TRBV19 and TRBJ1-2): DGGITQSPKYLFRKEGQNVTLSCEQNLNHDAMYWYRQDPGQGLRLIYYSQIVNDFQKGDIAEGYSVSREKKESFPLTVTSAQKNPTAFYLCASSTYGTSGSPGYTFGSGTRLTVV.

J is TRBJ2-1 and V is TRBV6-5, with 7 bases matching TRBD2. The germline gives CDR1 MNHEY, CDR2 SVGAGI. The junction had 9 bases not matched to a gene; V was cut back by 10 bases and J by 6 bases. The CDR3 runs to 13 residues. CDR3 sequence (DNA): TGTGCCAACAAGAGGGAGGGTACCAATGAGCAGTTCTTC. Amino acid sequence: CANKREGTNEQFF.

The chain recombines TRBV5-1 with TRBJ2-5, with 9 bases aligning to TRBD1. This CDR3 contains 14 residues. CDR1 and CDR2 from the germline V gene are SGHRS and YFSETQ. Trimming at V came to 4 bases and at J to 6 bases, leaving 7 bases not matched to a gene. The CDR3 is CASSGTGQGQTQYF. The CDR3 region has the DNA TGCGCCAGCAGCGGGACGGGACAGGGCCAGACCCAGTACTTC.

The chain carries TRBV4-1 and TRBJ2-1; TRBD1 agrees at 8 bases. The germline V gene has CDR1 MGHRA and CDR2 YSYEKL. The trim removed 4 bases at V and 0 bases at J, leaving 5 bases unmatched. The CDR3 extends over 16 amino acids. The CDR3 sequence is CASSPRTGSSYNEQFF. In nucleotides, the CDR3 is TGCGCCAGCAGCCCCCGGACAGGGAGCTCCTACAATGAGCAGTTCTTC.

The V gene is TRBV7-7, the J gene TRBJ2-7, with D perhaps given as TRBD1 or TRBD2 (6 bases each). Germline CDR1 SSHAT, CDR2 FNYEAQ (reference sequence). The CDR3 has 11 residues. Here the CDR3 DNA reads TGTATCTTACAGGGAGGCTACGAGCAGTACTTC. Translating gives CILQGGYEQYF. Full variable domain (rest looked up from reference TRBV7-7 and TRBJ2-7): GAGVSQSPRYKVTKRGQDVTLRCDPISSHATLYWYQQALGQGPEFLTYFNYEAQPDKSGLPSDRFSAERPEGSISTLTIQRTEQRDSAMYRCILQGGYEQYFGPGTRLTVT.

CDR3 sequence (DNA): TGTGCCAGCAGCCTCAGGGGCGGCCCCCACGAGCAGTACTTC. This gives the protein CASSLRGGPHEQYF. The J gene is TRBJ2-7, the V gene TRBV5-6, with D maybe TRBD1 (6 bases). V lost 4 bases, J lost 5 bases, and 16 bases lay in between. CDR1 is SGHDT, CDR2 YYEEEE, per germline. The CDR3 has 14 amino acids.